This T cell receptor (beta chain) was captured in a study of blood T cell repertoires in COVID-19. Only one count was recorded for this clone. Assay used: immunoSEQ multiplex PCR; TCRdb lists only in-frame clones, some missing. The profile shows about 140,000 clones, 88% of them singletons. The germline V gene has CDR1 SGHNT and CDR2 YENEEA. The CDR3 length is 13 residues. The V gene end was trimmed by 2 bases and the J gene end by 11 bases; junction bases not matched to a gene: 8. The TCR comes from a human donor with COVID-19, enrolled during active disease. The donor label of this sample is uncertain. The chain uses TRBV11-3 and TRBJ1-1; 7 bases agree with TRBD1. Sequences were obtained from peripheral blood. As DNA, the CDR3 is TGTGCCAGCAGCTTATCCCAGGGGGAGTGGGCTTTCTTT. Amino acids: CASSLSQGEWAFF. Drawing the rest from reference TRBV11-3 and TRBJ1-1, the complete variable domain is EAGVVQSPRYKIIEKKQPVAFWCNPISGHNTLYWYLQNLGQGPELLIRYENEEAVDDSQLPKDRFSAERLKGVDSTLKIQPAELGDSAVYLCASSLSQGEWAFFGQGTRLTVV.